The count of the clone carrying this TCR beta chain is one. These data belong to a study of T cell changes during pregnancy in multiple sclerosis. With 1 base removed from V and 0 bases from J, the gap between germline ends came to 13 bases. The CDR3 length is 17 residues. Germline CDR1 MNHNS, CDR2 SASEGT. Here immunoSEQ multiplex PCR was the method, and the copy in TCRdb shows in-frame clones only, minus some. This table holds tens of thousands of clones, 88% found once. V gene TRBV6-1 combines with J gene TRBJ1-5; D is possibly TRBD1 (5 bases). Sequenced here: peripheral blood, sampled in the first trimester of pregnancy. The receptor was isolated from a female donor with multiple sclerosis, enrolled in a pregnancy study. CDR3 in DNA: TGTGCCAGCAGTGAAGACGAGACAGTCTATAGCAATCAGCCCCAGCATTTT. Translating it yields CASSEDETVYSNQPQHF.